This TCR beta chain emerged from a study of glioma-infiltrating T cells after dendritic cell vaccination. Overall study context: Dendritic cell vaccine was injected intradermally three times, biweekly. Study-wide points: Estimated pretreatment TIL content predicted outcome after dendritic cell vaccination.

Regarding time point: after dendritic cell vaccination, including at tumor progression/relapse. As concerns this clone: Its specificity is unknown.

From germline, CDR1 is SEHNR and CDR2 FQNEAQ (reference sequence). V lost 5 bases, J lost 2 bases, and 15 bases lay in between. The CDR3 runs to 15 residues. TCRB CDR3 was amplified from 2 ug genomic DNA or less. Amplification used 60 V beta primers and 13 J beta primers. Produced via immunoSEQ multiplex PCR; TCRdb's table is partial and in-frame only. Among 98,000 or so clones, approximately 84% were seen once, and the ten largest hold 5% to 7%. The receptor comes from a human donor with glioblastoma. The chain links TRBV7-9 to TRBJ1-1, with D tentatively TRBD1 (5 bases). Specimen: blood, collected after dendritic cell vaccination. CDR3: CASSLDSFGNTEAFF. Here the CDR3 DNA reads TGTGCCAGCAGCCTAGACAGTTTCGGAAACACTGAAGCTTTCTTT. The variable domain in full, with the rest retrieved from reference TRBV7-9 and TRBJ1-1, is DTGVSQNPRHKITKRGQNVTFRCDPISEHNRLYWYRQTLGQGPEFLTYFQNEAQLEKSRLLSDRFSAERPKGSFSTLEIQRTEQGDSAMYLCASSLDSFGNTEAFFGQGTRLTVV.